This T cell receptor beta chain was sequenced in a study of Ad26.COV2.S vaccination and SARS-CoV-2 variants. Study conclusions and caveats: Vaccine recipients had higher spike-specific TCR breadth than placebo recipients. Overall T cell responses may have been underestimated by the analyses of TCR breadth and depth.

Germline lookup yields CDR1 MNHEY and CDR2 SVGAGI. V lost 2 bases to trimming and J lost 5 bases; unmatched junction nucleotides: 2. This CDR3 spans 13 amino acids. Worth noting for this clone: Its antigen is not known.

The repertoire was sequenced with immunoSEQ multiplex PCR; TCRdb's copy has only in-frame clones and lacks some. The table records about 350,000 clones, roughly 85% of them present only once. The treatment was: around 19 received Ad26.COV2.S at low or high dose, single or two shots; about 5 received placebo; per-sample allocation not given. Each sample was drawn 63 days after the first injection (of vaccine or placebo). This TCR derives from a person between 18 and 65 years old who received the Ad26.COV2.S COVID-19 vaccine or a placebo. The V gene is TRBV6-5, the J gene TRBJ2-5, with TRBD2 matching over 7 bases. This specimen consisted of peripheral blood, obtained in a trial of Ad26.COV2.S vaccine versus placebo. The CDR3 protein is CASSYLSGETQYF. In DNA, the CDR3 is TGTGCCAGCAGTTACCTTAGCGGGGAGACCCAGTACTTC.